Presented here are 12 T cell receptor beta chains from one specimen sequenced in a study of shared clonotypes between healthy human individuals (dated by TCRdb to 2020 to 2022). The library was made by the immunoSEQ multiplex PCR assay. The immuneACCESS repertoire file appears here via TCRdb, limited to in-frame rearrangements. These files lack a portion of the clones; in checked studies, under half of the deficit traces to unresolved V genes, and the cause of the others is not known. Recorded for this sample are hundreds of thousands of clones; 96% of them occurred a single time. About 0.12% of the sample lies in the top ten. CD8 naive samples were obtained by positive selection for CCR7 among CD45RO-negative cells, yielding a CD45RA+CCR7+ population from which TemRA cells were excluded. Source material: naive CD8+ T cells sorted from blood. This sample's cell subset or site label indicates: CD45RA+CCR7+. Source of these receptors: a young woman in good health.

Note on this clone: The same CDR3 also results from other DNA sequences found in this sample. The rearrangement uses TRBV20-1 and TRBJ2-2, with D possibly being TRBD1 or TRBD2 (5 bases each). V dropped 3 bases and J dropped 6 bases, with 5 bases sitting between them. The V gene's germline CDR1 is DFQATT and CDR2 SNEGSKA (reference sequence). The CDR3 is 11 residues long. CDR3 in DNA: TGCAGTGCTAGGGGACCCGGGGAGCTGTTTTTT. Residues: CSARGPGELFF.

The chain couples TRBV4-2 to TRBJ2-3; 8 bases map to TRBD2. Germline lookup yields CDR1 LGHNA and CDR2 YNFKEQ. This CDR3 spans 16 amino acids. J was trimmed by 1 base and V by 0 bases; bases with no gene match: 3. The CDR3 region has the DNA TGTGCCAGCAGCCAAGAAATGACTAGCGGCACAGATACGCAGTATTTT. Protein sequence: CASSQEMTSGTDTQYF.

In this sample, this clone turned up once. CDR3 in DNA: TGCGCCAGCAGCCAAGTCCCGAGCGGGAGAAACGAGCAGTACTTC. It yields the protein CASSQVPSGRNEQYF. The genes are TRBV4-1 and TRBJ2-7; TRBD2 matches 8 bases. The germline V gene encodes CDR1 MGHRA and CDR2 YSYEKL. With V trimmed by 1 base and J by 5 bases, 7 bases remained unmatched. The CDR3 runs to 15 residues.

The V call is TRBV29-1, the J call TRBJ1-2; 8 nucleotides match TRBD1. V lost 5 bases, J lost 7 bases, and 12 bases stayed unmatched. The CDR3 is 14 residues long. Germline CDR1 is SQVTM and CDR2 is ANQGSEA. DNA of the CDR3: TGCAGCGTTCCCGGGACAGGTACCGGGGGTGGCTACACCTTC. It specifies CSVPGTGTGGGYTF. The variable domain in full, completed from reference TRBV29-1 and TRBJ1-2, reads SAVISQKPSRDICQRGTSLTIQCQVDSQVTMMFWYRQQPGQSLTLIATANQGSEATYESGFVIDKFPISRPNLTFSTLTVSNMSPEDSSIYLCSVPGTGTGGGYTFGSGTRLTVV.

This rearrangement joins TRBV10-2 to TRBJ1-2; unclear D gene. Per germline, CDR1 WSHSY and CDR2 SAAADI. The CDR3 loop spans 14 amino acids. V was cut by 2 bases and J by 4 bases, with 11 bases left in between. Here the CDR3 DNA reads TGCGCCAGCAGTGAGGGCCAAATGCGCTATGGCTACACCTTC. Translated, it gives CASSEGQMRYGYTF.

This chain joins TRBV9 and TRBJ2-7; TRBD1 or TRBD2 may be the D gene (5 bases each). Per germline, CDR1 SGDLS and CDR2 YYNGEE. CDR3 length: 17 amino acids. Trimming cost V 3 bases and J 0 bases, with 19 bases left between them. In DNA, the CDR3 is TGTGCCAGCAGCGCATCCGAGACAGCGGTGAGCTCCTACGAGCAGTACTTC. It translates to CASSASETAVSSYEQYF. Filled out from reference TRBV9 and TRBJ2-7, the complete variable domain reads DSGVTQTPKHLITATGQRVTLRCSPRSGDLSVYWYQQSLDQGLQFLIQYYNGEERAKGNILERFSAQQFPDLHSELNLSSLELGDSALYFCASSASETAVSSYEQYFGPGTRLTVT.

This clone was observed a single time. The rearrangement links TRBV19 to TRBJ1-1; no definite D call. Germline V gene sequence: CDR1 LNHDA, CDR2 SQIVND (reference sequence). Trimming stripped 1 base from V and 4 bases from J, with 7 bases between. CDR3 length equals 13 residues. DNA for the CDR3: TGTGCCAGTAGTATAGGGCAGCCCACTGAAGCTTTCTTT. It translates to CASSIGQPTEAFF.

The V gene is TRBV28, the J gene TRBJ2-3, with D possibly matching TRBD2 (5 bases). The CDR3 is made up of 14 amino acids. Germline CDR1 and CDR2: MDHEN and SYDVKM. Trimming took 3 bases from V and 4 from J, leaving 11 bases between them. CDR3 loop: CASSLIPEADTQYF. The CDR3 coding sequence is TGTGCCAGCAGTTTGATCCCGGAGGCAGATACGCAGTATTTT.

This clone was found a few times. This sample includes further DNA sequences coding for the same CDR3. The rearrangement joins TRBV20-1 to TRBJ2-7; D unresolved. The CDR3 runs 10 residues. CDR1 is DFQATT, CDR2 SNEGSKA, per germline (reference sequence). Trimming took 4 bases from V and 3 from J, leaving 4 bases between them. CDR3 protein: CSAIDYEQYF. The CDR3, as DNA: TGCAGTGCTATTGACTACGAGCAGTACTTC.

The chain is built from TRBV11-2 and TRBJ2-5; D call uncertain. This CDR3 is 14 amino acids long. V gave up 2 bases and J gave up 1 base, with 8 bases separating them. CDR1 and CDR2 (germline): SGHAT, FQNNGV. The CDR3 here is CASSLQRSQETQYF. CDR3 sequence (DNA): TGTGCCAGCAGCTTACAGCGCAGCCAAGAGACCCAGTACTTC.

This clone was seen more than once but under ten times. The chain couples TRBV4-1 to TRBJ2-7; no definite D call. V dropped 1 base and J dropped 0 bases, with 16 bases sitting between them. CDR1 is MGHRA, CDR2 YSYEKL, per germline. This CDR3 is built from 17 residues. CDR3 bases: TGCGCCAGCAGCCAAGGAGTGGCAAAGACCAGCTCCTACGAGCAGTACTTC. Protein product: CASSQGVAKTSSYEQYF.

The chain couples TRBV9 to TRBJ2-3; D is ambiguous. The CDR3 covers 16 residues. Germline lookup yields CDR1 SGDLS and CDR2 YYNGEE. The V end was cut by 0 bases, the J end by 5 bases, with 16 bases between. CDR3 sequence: CASSVEGNRMVDTQYF. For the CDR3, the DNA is TGTGCCAGCAGCGTAGAAGGGAATCGGATGGTAGATACGCAGTATTTT.